These T cell receptor beta chains were read from a single sample in a study of T cells in Graves' hyperthyroidism and ophthalmopathy. TCRdb re-derived calls from the multiplex PCR reads in MiXCR, one entry per CDR3 protein. There are fewer than 550,000 distinct CDR3 sequences in the sample; 15% to 19% occur only once, and about 7.7% lies in the top ten. The sequenced sample was blood. These receptors were collected from a woman aged 18-29 years with Graves' hyperthyroidism. CDR3s include the opening cysteine and the closing phenylalanine or tryptophan.

V gene,J gene,CDR3 protein
TRBV12-3/TRBV12-4,TRBJ1-3,CASSLARTPSSGNTIYF
TRBV11-2,TRBJ1-5,CASSPSTGNPNQPQHF
TRBV7-6,TRBJ1-2,CASSFETGGRITF
TRBV5-6,TRBJ1-5,CASSLGGQGLPGQPQHF
TRBV6-1,TRBJ2-2,CASSLITGELFF
TRBV30,TRBJ2-2,CAWSVRRIGELFF
TRBV5-4,TRBJ2-6,CASSHLVAASGANVLTF
TRBV20-1,TRBJ2-5,CSARDLAGRETQYF
TRBV9,TRBJ2-3,CASSVARGTDTQYF
TRBV29-1,TRBJ2-3,CSVGPAGEVDTQYF
TRBV4-1,TRBJ1-2,CASSQSESRARGGYTF
TRBV12-3/TRBV12-4,TRBJ1-4,CASRRGQDNEKLFF
TRBV19,TRBJ1-6,CASSGPTGYYNSPLHF
TRBV6-2/TRBV6-3,TRBJ2-7,CASNPTRGNPYEQYF
TRBV5-1,TRBJ2-1,CASSLAGTGYNEQFF
TRBV20-1,TRBJ1-1,CSARAGTGPSTEAFF
TRBV6-5,TRBJ1-5,CASQFRDNISNQPQHF
TRBV7-3,TRBJ2-1,CASSLTGLLSNEQFF
TRBV11-2,TRBJ1-2,CASSSRRQGGLYGYTF
TRBV2,TRBJ2-5,CASSAGADPWETQYF
TRBV7-8,TRBJ1-3,CASSFDGFSGNTIYF
TRBV7-3,TRBJ1-2,CASRSMTGQEKYTF
TRBV19,TRBJ2-7,CASSMALRTGNYEQYF
TRBV6-1,TRBJ1-4,CASSWDEKLFF
TRBV7-2,TRBJ2-5,CASSLAIGGATRETQYF
TRBV5-1,TRBJ1-6,CASSPDVYNSPLHF
TRBV20-1,TRBJ2-2,CSARPWEGGDTGELFF
TRBV4-1,TRBJ2-3,CASSQVRGSSTDTQYF
TRBV6-1,TRBJ2-2,CASSGLGAGGRYRGDATGELFF
TRBV2,TRBJ2-1,CASSGSRNEQFF
TRBV12-3/TRBV12-4,TRBJ2-5,CASRVNRDSLQTQYF
TRBV5-1,TRBJ1-4,CASSLAGTENEKLFF
TRBV5-1,TRBJ2-5,CASSGGLQKYF
TRBV7-2,TRBJ2-1,CASSLTKRGGGNEQFF
TRBV20-1,TRBJ2-7,CSAAPAGVEQYF
TRBV7-9,TRBJ1-1,CASSPYGGVNTEAFF
TRBV2,TRBJ2-7,CASSGTPTFSYEQYF
TRBV20-1,TRBJ2-1,CSARDTFSYNEQFF
TRBV10-3,TRBJ2-1,CAISETVAGRDNEQFF
TRBV7-2,TRBJ2-1,CASSLGLAGNEQFF
TRBV2,TRBJ1-1,CASSDRANTEAFF
TRBV6-1,TRBJ2-7,CASSEAGGLGEQYF
TRBV3-1,TRBJ2-5,CASSQAGETQYF
TRBV29-1,TRBJ2-1,CSVPGTSGGSYNEQFF
TRBV12-3/TRBV12-4,TRBJ1-2,CASSLSEANYGYTF
TRBV2,TRBJ1-5,CASSPGFNQPQHF
TRBV6-1,TRBJ1-5,CASSSGGQGDQPQHF